This is a list of T cell receptor beta chains from one sample in a study of cytomegalovirus exposure and HLA in healthy donors. The repertoire was sequenced with immunoSEQ multiplex PCR; TCRdb's copy has only in-frame clones and lacks some. The data show fewer than 100,000 clones, nearly 80% seen once. Sequencing was performed on PBMCs. The receptors originated from a female donor in good health and CMV-seronegative. The CDR3 runs from the conserved cysteine through the conserved F or W. The order of the fields is V gene, clone size, D gene, J gene, CDR3 DNA, CDR3 protein. D genes are given only for firm matches. Some rows mark clone size as missing; the rest say once, few, many or name a class of expanded clone.

TRBV27	NA	NA	TRBJ2-5	TGTGCCAGCAGTTTTGAACCGAGGCCGAGGGTGGAGACCCAGTACTTC	CASSFEPRPRVETQYF
TRBV28	NA	TRBD2	TRBJ2-7	TGTGCCAGCAGTCCGCGGGGGTACGGGACTAGGCACGAGCAGTACTTC	CASSPRGYGTRHEQYF
TRBV2	few	NA	TRBJ1-4	TGTGCCAGCAGTCCGGACAGTTCTAATGAAAAACTGTTTTTT	CASSPDSSNEKLFF
TRBV5-1	NA	NA	TRBJ1-1	TGCGCCAGCAGCTCCGGCAGGGCGCACACTGAAGCTTTCTTT	CASSSGRAHTEAFF
TRBV27	NA	TRBD1	TRBJ1-4	TGTGCCAGCAGTCTAGTCTTCAGGGACAGGAGTAATGAAAAACTGTTTTTT	CASSLVFRDRSNEKLFF
TRBV10-3	few	NA	TRBJ2-7	TGTGCCACGTCCGGCGGGGTCTACGAGCAGTACTTC	CATSGGVYEQYF
TRBV5-1	NA	NA	TRBJ2-1	TGCGCCAGCAGCTTGGACACTACCTACAATGAGCAGTTCTTC	CASSLDTTYNEQFF
TRBV15	NA	NA	TRBJ1-3	TGTGCCACGGGGGAGGCTGGAAACACCATATATTTT	CATGEAGNTIYF
TRBV21-1	NA	NA	TRBJ2-5	TGTGCCAGCAGCACGAGGGACAGGGTAGGAGAGACCCAGTACTTC	CASSTRDRVGETQYF
TRBV2	NA	NA	TRBJ1-4	TGTGCCAGCAGGCAGAGGGTCACTAATGAAAAACTGTTTTTT	CASRQRVTNEKLFF
TRBV2	NA	TRBD2	TRBJ2-3	TGTGCCAGTCTCCCGGGACTAGCGTCAGATACGCAGTATTTT	CASLPGLASDTQYF
TRBV7-2	NA	NA	TRBJ1-2	TGTGCCAGCAGCCGCAGCGGTGGCTACACCTTC	CASSRSGGYTF
TRBV14	few	NA	TRBJ2-7	TGTGCCAGCAGCCGTGCAGGGGAAGCCTACGAGCAGTACTTC	CASSRAGEAYEQYF
TRBV5-6	few	NA	TRBJ2-1	TGTGCCAGCAGCCTACCTCCGGGTCAGGGGAGCTCCTACAATGAGCAGTTCTTC	CASSLPPGQGSSYNEQFF
TRBV7-9	NA	TRBD1	TRBJ1-4	TGTGCCAGCAGCTCCGGGACAGGGGGCATACGGGAAAAACTGTTTTTT	CASSSGTGGIREKLFF
TRBV5-1	NA	TRBD2	TRBJ2-5	TGCGCCAGCAGCTCCAACCTACTAGCGGGGGGCCCAGGAGAGACCCAGTACTTC	CASSSNLLAGGPGETQYF
TRBV7-9	NA	TRBD1	TRBJ1-6	TGTGCCAGCAGCTTGCCGGGACAGCTGGATTCACCCCTCCACTTT	CASSLPGQLDSPLHF
TRBV25-1	NA	NA	TRBJ1-1	TGTGCCAGCAGTGATCGAGGACTGACTGAAGCTTTCTTT	CASSDRGLTEAFF
TRBV2	NA	NA	TRBJ2-7	TGTGCCAGCAGTGAGGGGCGGGATCCTTCCTACGAGCAGTACTTC	CASSEGRDPSYEQYF
TRBV5-1	NA	NA	TRBJ2-1	TGCGCCAGCAGCTTGGCAGGGTTGGGAAACAATGAGCAGTTCTTC	CASSLAGLGNNEQFF
TRBV7-9	NA	NA	TRBJ1-2	TGTGCCAGCAGCTTCGGGGATGGCTACACCTTC	CASSFGDGYTF
TRBV19	NA	NA	TRBJ1-2	TGTGCCAGTAGTACTGGGACACCGCACTATGGCTACACCTTC	CASSTGTPHYGYTF
TRBV27	NA	TRBD1	TRBJ2-7	TGTGCCAGCAGGACTTCGGGACAGGGCTCCTACGAGCAGTACTTC	CASRTSGQGSYEQYF
TRBV5-1	NA	TRBD1	TRBJ2-3	TGCGCCACCACTAAGGGGGACAGAAGCACAGATACGCAGTATTTT	CATTKGDRSTDTQYF
TRBV6-5	once	NA	TRBJ2-2	TGTGCCAGCTGGCTAGCGTCGAACACCGGGGAGCTGTTTTTT	CASWLASNTGELFF
TRBV5-1	few	NA	TRBJ1-1	TGCGCCAGCAGCTTGGTCCGGGGAGGGACTGAAGCTTTCTTT	CASSLVRGGTEAFF
TRBV25-1	NA	NA	TRBJ2-6	TGTGCCAGCAGGGACAGCTCTGGGGCCAACGTCCTGACTTTC	CASRDSSGANVLTF
TRBV11-1	NA	NA	TRBJ1-1	TGTGCCAGCAGCTTGAACGGATGGGCCACTGAAGCTTTCTTT	CASSLNGWATEAFF
TRBV28	few	TRBD2	TRBJ2-5	TGTGCCAGCAGTTTCCCGCCGGGACTAGCGGGAGGGATTTGGCAAGAGACCCAGTACTTC	CASSFPPGLAGGIWQETQYF
TRBV27	NA	TRBD1	TRBJ1-2	TGTGCCAGCAGGGGACAGGGTTATGGCTACACCTTC	CASRGQGYGYTF
TRBV5-4	NA	NA	TRBJ1-3	TGTGCCAGCAGCCAAACCCTAGGCGGAAACACCATATATTTT	CASSQTLGGNTIYF
TRBV12-2	NA	NA	TRBJ2-1	TGTGCAAGTCGCTTAGCGCTCCTTTTGAGAGGTTCCTACAATGAGCAGTTCTTC	CASRLALLLRGSYNEQFF
TRBV6-5	NA	TRBD2	TRBJ2-7	TGTGCCAGCAGGGGACGGGGACTAGTCGAAGGGGAGCAGTACTTC	CASRGRGLVEGEQYF
TRBV7-9	NA	TRBD2	TRBJ2-7	TGTGCCAGCAGCCTAGGACTAGCGGGGGGTTTATCCTACGAGCAGTACTTC	CASSLGLAGGLSYEQYF